A selection of T cell receptor beta chains follows, all from one sample in a study of shared clonotypes between healthy human individuals. Generated by immunoSEQ multiplex PCR, the TCRdb table keeps only in-frame clones and is missing some. The sample lists fewer than 2.5 million clones, over 85% occurring once. The sequenced sample was naive CD4+ T cells from PBMCs. The source is a man younger than 35 in good health. Some clones in this sample may be carry-over from other donors' samples. The CDR3 runs from the conserved cysteine through the conserved F or W. The D gene is left open where the match is weak. Clone size is stated in some rows and not others, as once, few, many or a class when expanded.

.	.	13	TRBJ2-7	TRBV27	CASIFPDGYEQYF	TGTGCCAGCATCTTCCCAGACGGCTACGAGCAGTACTTC
.	.	16	TRBJ1-5	TRBV19	CASSIVGGAGNQPQHF	TGTGCCAGTAGTATAGTTGGGGGGGCAGGCAATCAGCCCCAGCATTTT
few	TRBD1	14	TRBJ1-1	TRBV5-4	CASSTGQGDTEAFF	TGTGCCAGCAGCACCGGACAGGGGGACACTGAAGCTTTCTTT
few	.	13	TRBJ1-1	TRBV9	CASSVVPNTEAFF	TGTGCCAGCAGCGTAGTCCCGAACACTGAAGCTTTCTTT
few	TRBD1	14	TRBJ1-5	TRBV7-2	CASSATGGSQPQHF	TGTGCCAGCAGCGCAACAGGGGGAAGTCAGCCCCAGCATTTT
once	.	13	TRBJ1-2	TRBV28	CASSPPDNYGYTF	TGTGCCAGCAGTCCGCCGGACAACTATGGCTACACCTTC
.	.	15	TRBJ2-3	TRBV6-6	CASRPWLAGTDTQYF	TGTGCCAGCAGACCCTGGCTAGCAGGGACAGATACGCAGTATTTT
.	.	16	TRBJ2-3	TRBV7-9	CASSLGPPRDTDTQYF	TGTGCCAGCAGCTTAGGTCCCCCTCGGGACACAGATACGCAGTATTTT
once	.	16	TRBJ2-3	TRBV5-1	CASSLAAGEITDTQYF	TGCGCCAGCAGCTTGGCGGCAGGGGAAATCACAGATACGCAGTATTTT
.	.	14	TRBJ2-1	TRBV5-1	CASSLGTEYNEQFF	TGCGCCAGCAGCTTGGGGACTGAGTACAATGAGCAGTTCTTC
.	.	14	TRBJ2-3	TRBV29-1	CSFVRGLSTDTQYF	TGCAGCTTCGTGCGAGGTCTTTCCACAGATACGCAGTATTTT
few	.	15	TRBJ1-1	TRBV19	CASSRTGSMNTETFF	TGTGCCAGTAGTAGAACCGGGTCCATGAACACTGAAACTTTCTTT